Below, 10 T cell receptor beta chains from the same sample are listed, as sequenced in a study of T-cell reconstitution after alpha-beta-depleted transplantation in children. Construction of the TCRbeta library involved unique molecular identifiers. TCRdb itself ran the PCR reads through MiXCR, one entry per CDR3 protein. The table has about 400,000 distinct CDR3 sequences, around 20% seen once. Sequencing used PBMCs from the stem cell graft donor, obtained from the stem cell graft. The receptors originated from a human donor who donated a stem cell graft to a child with acute myeloid leukemia.

The rearrangement uses TRBV6-5 and TRBJ2-7, with D unclear. Germline V gene data show CDR1 as MNHEY and CDR2 as SVGAGI. This CDR3 comprises 14 residues. Trimming left V 0 bases short and J 6 bases short, with 12 bases between. Here the CDR3 DNA reads TGTGCCAGCAGTTACTCGCTCGGAGCCCTCGAGCAGTACTTC. Translating it yields CASSYSLGALEQYF.

The V call is TRBV28, the J call TRBJ2-3, with 8 positions matching TRBD2. Germline V gene data show CDR1 as MDHEN and CDR2 as SYDVKM. V dropped 5 bases and J dropped 1; count of bases not matched to a gene: 8. The CDR3 length is 16 residues. CDR3 nucleotides: TGTGCCAGCAGTCTAACAGCGGGAGAGGGCACAGATACGCAGTATTTT. It yields the protein CASSLTAGEGTDTQYF.

This clonotype has only a few counts. The chain links TRBV5-1 to TRBJ2-5; D ambiguous. This CDR3 comprises 13 residues. The germline V gene encodes CDR1 SGHRS and CDR2 YFSETQ. Trimming shortened V by 0 bases and J by 3 bases, and 6 bases separated the two germline ends. For the CDR3, the DNA is TGCGCCAGCAGCTTGGAGGGCAAAGAGACCCAGTACTTC. It translates to CASSLEGKETQYF.

V usage is TRBV5-1 and J usage is TRBJ1-3; TRBD1 matches 9 bases. CDR3 length: 17 amino acids. With 0 bases clipped from V and 1 base from J, the junction kept 5 bases outside the gene matches. Germline CDR1 and CDR2: SGHRS and YFSETQ. CDR3 coding DNA: TGCGCCAGCAGCTTGGCCCCGGGACAGGGTTCTGGAAACACCATATATTTT. Its translation: CASSLAPGQGSGNTIYF.

This clonotype was observed a few times. This rearrangement joins TRBV25-1 to TRBJ2-3; TRBD1 or TRBD2 may be the D gene (5 bases each). The V end lost 1 base, the J end lost 0 bases, and 14 bases lay between the germline ends. Germline lookup yields CDR1 MGHDK and CDR2 SYGVNS. This CDR3 contains 17 residues. CDR3 protein: CASSELGRQGSTDTQYF. For the CDR3, the DNA is TGTGCCAGCAGTGAATTGGGACGGCAAGGGAGCACAGATACGCAGTATTTT.

The rearrangement joins TRBV2 to TRBJ2-3; 7 nucleotides match TRBD2. The V gene's germline CDR1 is SNHLY and CDR2 FYNNEI. V gave up 6 bases and J gave up 0 bases; unmatched junction bases: 9. The CDR3 length is 16 residues. The CDR3 DNA is TGTGCCAGCAGCGGGGGGAGCGGTTTTAGCACAGATACGCAGTATTTT. Translating it yields CASSGGSGFSTDTQYF.

Comment on this clonotype: A much larger clone sits a single nucleotide away, making a read error possible. This sequence joins TRBV12-3 or TRBV12-4 and TRBJ1-1; no clear D gene. The CDR3 sequence is 14 residues long. The CDR3 DNA reads as TGTGCCGGCAGTTATCGACCGATGAACACTGAAGCTTTCTTT. Translation: CAGSYRPMNTEAFF.

This clonotype was found many times. This sequence joins TRBV29-1 and TRBJ2-2; no clear D. The CDR3 loop spans 12 amino acids. Trimming left V 8 bases short and J 8 bases short, with 15 bases between. Germline CDR1 is SQVTM and CDR2 is ANQGSEA. CDR3: CSFRVWSGELFF. CDR3 coding DNA: TGCAGCTTCCGGGTGTGGAGTGGGGAGCTGTTTTTT.

V and J are TRBV20-1 and TRBJ1-4, with D tentatively TRBD1 (6 bases). Between the trimmed V and J ends, which lost 1 base and 8 bases, there was a span of 11 bases. Germline CDR1 DFQATT, CDR2 SNEGSKA (reference sequence). The length of the CDR3 is 13 residues. Here the CDR3 reads CSARAGDGEKLFF. The CDR3 nucleotides are TGCAGTGCTAGAGCAGGGGACGGCGAAAAACTGTTTTTT.

The J gene is TRBJ2-5, the V gene TRBV28; D is unclear. There are 14 residues in the CDR3. Germline V gene lookup returns CDR1 MDHEN and CDR2 SYDVKM. The germline V and J ends were trimmed by 3 bases and 0 bases, with 8 bases remaining between them. CDR3 nucleotides: TGTGCCAGCAGTTTTGGGCATTACCAAGAGACCCAGTACTTC. Translating it yields CASSFGHYQETQYF.